Each of the 14 T cell receptor beta chains below was sequenced from the same sample in a study of blood T cell repertoires in COVID-19. Generated by immunoSEQ multiplex PCR, the TCRdb table keeps only in-frame clones and is missing some. Of approximately 500,000 clones listed, approximately 83% are singletons. Sequenced material: peripheral blood. These receptor sequences come from a human donor in a cohort sampled during active COVID-19.

V usage is TRBV6-5 and J usage is TRBJ1-6, with TRBD1 identical over 7 bases. The CDR3 consists of 13 residues. CDR1 and CDR2 (germline): MNHEY, SVGAGI. V lost 6 bases and J lost 7; bases outside the gene matches: 3. Here the CDR3 DNA reads TGTGCCAGCAGCCGACAGGGAAATTCACCCCTCCACTTT. Translating gives CASSRQGNSPLHF.

The V and J genes are TRBV6-2 or TRBV6-3 and TRBJ1-5; D gene uncertain. The germline V and J ends were trimmed by 5 bases and 6 bases, with 11 bases remaining between them. Germline CDR1 reads MNHEY; CDR2 reads SVGEGT. The CDR3 consists of 13 residues. The DNA for the CDR3 is TGTGCCAGCAGTACCCGGGAAGCTCAGCCCCAGCATTTT. Its translation is CASSTREAQPQHF.

DNA for the CDR3: TGCGCCAGCAGCCAAGATTATCCCGGACAGATTTTCTATGGCTACACCTTC. Translation: CASSQDYPGQIFYGYTF. The chain links TRBV4-1 to TRBJ1-2; a possible D gene is TRBD1 (6 bases). With 0 bases removed from V and 4 bases from J, the gap between germline ends came to 18 bases. CDR1 is MGHRA, CDR2 YSYEKL, per germline. The CDR3 is 17 residues long.

This clone was seen a single time. The chain combines TRBV6-5 with TRBJ2-7; D is possibly TRBD1 (6 bases). This CDR3 is 14 amino acids long. The germline V and J ends were trimmed by 11 bases and 4 bases, with 21 bases remaining between them. Germline loops: CDR1 MNHEY, CDR2 SVGAGI. The CDR3 DNA reads as TGTGCCTGCCGGCAGGGACAATCTTATTACGAGCAGTACTTC. Translating gives CACRQGQSYYEQYF.

This chain links TRBV7-2 with TRBJ2-5, with 7 bases matching TRBD1. CDR1 and CDR2 (germline): SGHTA, FQGNSA. Trimming at V came to 6 bases and at J to 4 bases, leaving 5 bases not matched to a gene. This CDR3 is built from 13 residues. The CDR3 nucleotides read TGTGCCAGCAGTATGACAGGGCGAGAGACCCAGTACTTC. This codes for CASSMTGRETQYF.

This rearrangement joins TRBV9 to TRBJ2-2; TRBD2 is a possible D gene (5 bases). Germline CDR1 is SGDLS and CDR2 is YYNGEE. CDR3 length: 14 residues. V dropped 6 bases and J dropped 8 bases, with 17 bases sitting between them. As DNA, the CDR3 is TGTGCCAGCACTCCGGGGTCCTTAGCTGGGGAGCTGTTTTTT. Its translation is CASTPGSLAGELFF.

The chain joins TRBV11-2 to TRBJ2-1; the match to TRBD2 covers 8 bases. Germline V lookup: CDR1 SGHAT, CDR2 FQNNGV. CDR3 length: 16 residues. V dropped 1 base and J dropped 8; count of bases not matched to a gene: 10. The CDR3 spells CASSLGPGGIAHEQFF. Written as DNA, the CDR3 is TGTGCCAGCAGCTTAGGACCGGGAGGGATCGCCCATGAGCAGTTCTTC. The full variable domain, rest sourced from reference TRBV11-2 and TRBJ2-1, is EAGVAQSPRYKIIEKRQSVAFWCNPISGHATLYWYQQILGQGPKLLIQFQNNGVVDDSQLPKDRFSAERLKGVDSTLKIQPAKLEDSAVYLCASSLGPGGIAHEQFFGPGTRLTVL.

The chain joins TRBV18 to TRBJ1-1, with a possible D match to TRBD1 (5 bases). The V and J ends lost 7 bases and 4 bases respectively, with 10 bases between them. This CDR3 contains 12 residues. Per germline, CDR1 KGHSH and CDR2 LQKENI. The CDR3 sequence is CASCAGPTEAFF. As DNA, the CDR3 is TGTGCCAGCTGCGCAGGGCCCACTGAAGCTTTCTTT. The whole variable domain, remainder taken from reference TRBV18 and TRBJ1-1, is NAGVMQNPRHLVRRRGQEARLRCSPMKGHSHVYWYRQLPEEGLKFMVYLQKENIIDESGMPKERFSAEFPKEGPSILRIQQVVRGDSAAYFCASCAGPTEAFFGQGTRLTVV.

The rearrangement links TRBV11-1 to TRBJ2-2; 8 bases align to TRBD2. The germline gives CDR1 SGHAT, CDR2 FQDESV (reference sequence). With V trimmed by 6 bases and J by 4 bases, 10 bases remained unmatched. CDR3 size: 16 residues. CDR3 bases: TGTGCCAGCAGTCCTCCGGGTAGCGGGATCACCGGGGAGCTGTTTTTT. Protein: CASSPPGSGITGELFF.

The chain carries TRBV13 and TRBJ2-2, with 10 bases matching TRBD1. Germline CDR1 PRHDT, CDR2 FYEKMQ (reference sequence). This CDR3 has 15 amino acids. V lost 5 bases, J lost 7 bases, and 7 bases stayed unmatched. The CDR3 reads CASSRDRGPSGELFF. CDR3 nucleotide sequence: TGTGCCAGCAGCCGAGACAGGGGGCCGAGCGGGGAGCTGTTTTTT.

J is TRBJ1-1 and V is TRBV3-1 (or the pseudogene TRBV3-2); 8 bases match TRBD1. Germline V gives CDR1 LGHDT, CDR2 YNNKEL (reference sequence). This CDR3 has 14 residues. V gave up 4 bases and J gave up 4 bases; unmatched junction bases: 5. The CDR3 coding sequence is TGTGCCAGCAGCCTGAGGACAGGGTCCACTGAAGCTTTCTTT. This sequence encodes CASSLRTGSTEAFF.

The gene calls are TRBV4-3 and TRBJ1-1, with D uncertain. The CDR3 is 14 residues long. Trimming cost V 3 bases and J 1 base, with 9 bases left between them. Germline V gene sequence: CDR1 LGHNA, CDR2 YSLEER. CDR3 sequence (DNA): TGCGCCAGCAGCCACAATTACAAGAACACTGAAGCTTTCTTT. Amino acid sequence: CASSHNYKNTEAFF.

The CDR3 coding sequence is TGTGCCATCAGTCTAGAAAATGAAAAACTGTTTTTT. It specifies CAISLENEKLFF. This chain connects TRBV10-3 to TRBJ1-4; no reliable D call. Deletions cut 5 bases from V and 5 bases from J, with 6 bases between. The germline CDR1 and CDR2 sequences are ENHRY and SYGVKD. The CDR3 spans 12 residues.

The V and J genes are TRBV5-8 and TRBJ1-2; D gene unclear. The germline gives CDR1 SGHTS, CDR2 YDEGEE. Trimming took off 1 base at V and 4 bases at J, with 17 bases between the two ends. The CDR3 has 16 residues. In nucleotides, the CDR3 is TGTGCCAGCAGCTTGCCGCCCGGGATGAACCTCTATGGCTACACCTTC. The encoded protein is CASSLPPGMNLYGYTF. Full variable domain (missing parts from reference TRBV5-8 and TRBJ1-2): EAGVTQSPTHLIKTRGQQATLRCSPISGHTSVYWYQQALGLGLQFLLWYDEGEERNRGNFPPRFSGRQFPNYSSELNVNALELEDSALYLCASSLPPGMNLYGYTFGSGTRLTVV.